This TCR beta chain emerged from a study of T cells in Graves' hyperthyroidism and ophthalmopathy. General observations from the study: Clonotypes that were expanded in thyroid above 0.001 mostly appeared in blood too.

The germline V gene has CDR1 SGHRS and CDR2 YFSETQ. The CDR3 is 14 residues long. V lost 0 bases to trimming and J lost 8 bases; unmatched junction nucleotides: 5. Template material for amplifying TCR beta CDR3 regions consisted of RNA transcripts. When the TCR CDR3 underwent first-round RT-PCR, the HTBI primer set was used. TCRdb passed the multiplex PCR reads through MiXCR, listing each CDR3 protein once. The sample lists a few hundred thousand distinct CDR3 sequences, roughly 25% occurring once. Comments on this clonotype: The antigen is undetermined.

The chain uses TRBV5-1 and TRBJ2-4; TRBD2 matches at 7 bases. What was sequenced was blood. The sequence derives from a man over 45 with Graves' hyperthyroidism. CDR3 bases: TGCGCCAGCAGCTTGGGGCAGGGAGGGTACATTCAGTACTTC. As protein: CASSLGQGGYIQYF.